These 30 T cell receptor beta chains share one sample of origin, sequenced in a study of technical replicates of blood from several donors listed by TCRdb under 2017. The receptor library was made with the immunoSEQ multiplex PCR assay. TCRdb carries this immuneACCESS record with in-frame sequences only. Its versions omit some clonotypes, under half of them owing to an unresolved V gene in the studies checked, with the rest unexplained. The sample records 50,000 to 70,000 clones, roughly 90% of which are singletons. The ten largest clones capture 4.6% of the sample. The sample consisted of PBMCs. All receptors come from a human donor in good health. Some clones in this sample may be carry-over from other donors' samples.

The chain carries TRBV11-1 and TRBJ2-1; D is unresolved. Trimming removed 5 bases at V and 0 bases at J, with 11 bases between. CDR1 and CDR2 (germline): SGHAT, FQDESV (reference sequence). CDR3 length equals 15 residues. The CDR3 here is CASSPLSSSYNEQFF. DNA for the CDR3: TGTGCCAGCAGCCCCCTTTCTAGCTCCTACAATGAGCAGTTCTTC.

This clone appeared a single time. J is TRBJ2-2 and V is TRBV6-5; D not certain. Trimming shortened V by 4 bases and J by 6 bases, and 15 bases separated the two germline ends. The CDR3 length is 15 residues. From germline, CDR1 is MNHEY and CDR2 SVGAGI. The CDR3 DNA is TGTGCCAGCAGTTTTGAGCAAAAGTTGTCCGGGGAGCTGTTTTTT. Protein: CASSFEQKLSGELFF.

The rearrangement joins TRBV4-2 to TRBJ2-4; 8 bases fit TRBD2. The CDR3 runs 18 residues. V trimming: 1 base; J trimming: 1 base; junction bases outside the gene matches: 9. Germline values: CDR1 LGHNA, CDR2 YNFKEQ. The CDR3 DNA reads TGTGCCAGCAGCCAAGGTCCGTTGGGCGGGGGGGCCAAAAACATTCAGTACTTC. Its translation is CASSQGPLGGGAKNIQYF.

The chain employs TRBV29-1 and TRBJ2-3; a weak D match, TRBD2 (5 bases). This CDR3 is built from 12 residues. V lost 4 bases to trimming and J lost 0 bases, with 5 bases between them. In germline, CDR1 is SQVTM, CDR2 ANQGSEA. The CDR3 region is CSVGTSTDTQYF. DNA for the CDR3: TGCAGCGTTGGGACTAGCACAGATACGCAGTATTTT.

CDR3 loop: CASSPNYYEQYF. The DNA of the CDR3 is TGTGCCAGCAGCCCGAACTACTACGAGCAGTACTTC. The V call is TRBV11-2, the J call TRBJ2-7; D remains unclear. Germline V lookup: CDR1 SGHAT, CDR2 FQNNGV. The CDR3 sequence is 12 residues long. Deletions cut 5 bases from V and 3 bases from J, with 8 bases between.

This clone was observed once. The chain combines TRBV4-3 with TRBJ2-3; 9 nucleotides line up with TRBD1. The CDR3 loop spans 18 amino acids. Trimming at V came to 0 bases and at J to 2 bases, leaving 9 bases not matched to a gene. Per germline, CDR1 LGHNA and CDR2 YSLEER. The CDR3 protein is CASSQDWLGTGNTDTQYF. CDR3 bases: TGCGCCAGCAGCCAAGATTGGTTGGGGACAGGGAACACAGATACGCAGTATTTT.

This chain joins TRBV7-2 and TRBJ2-7; TRBD2 agrees at 10 bases. CDR3 length: 16 residues. V dropped 5 bases and J dropped 0; count of bases not matched to a gene: 7. The germline V gene encodes CDR1 SGHTA and CDR2 FQGNSA. The CDR3 DNA is TGTGCCAGCAGCGCGGGACTAGCGTCTAGCTCCTACGAGCAGTACTTC. It is translated as CASSAGLASSSYEQYF.

The CDR3 DNA is TGTGCCACCAGCAGGGACAGGGACCAGCCCCAGCATTTT. This translates into CATSRDRDQPQHF. This rearrangement joins TRBV15 to TRBJ1-5; 8 nucleotides line up with TRBD1. J was trimmed by 7 bases and V by 3 bases; bases with no gene match: 2. Germline V gene lookup returns CDR1 LNHNV and CDR2 YYDKDF (reference sequence). This CDR3 has 13 residues.

The CDR3 loop is CAPTPHPAGRHTDTQYF. The CDR3 DNA follows: TGTGCCCCCACACCTCACCCGGCGGGGAGGCACACAGATACGCAGTATTTT. The chain has TRBV7-7 and TRBJ2-3; weak D call: TRBD2 (6 bases). Germline V gene data show CDR1 as SSHAT and CDR2 as FNYEAQ (reference sequence). The V and J ends lost 11 bases and 2 bases respectively, with 26 bases between them. This CDR3 comprises 17 residues.

This clone was seen just once. The chain carries TRBV6-1 and TRBJ1-1, with D hard to call. CDR1 and CDR2 (germline): MNHNS, SASEGT. The CDR3 loop spans 12 amino acids. Trimming shortened V by 6 bases and J by 7 bases, and 12 bases separated the two germline ends. In nucleotides, the CDR3 is TGTGCCAGCAGCGATCAGGCACGTGAAGCTTTCTTT. Protein product: CASSDQAREAFF.

The table lists this clone with a few counts. V and J are TRBV7-8 and TRBJ1-1; tentative D call: TRBD1 (5 bases). The CDR3 consists of 14 residues. Germline assignment: CDR1 SGHVS and CDR2 FQNEAQ. Trimming cost V 5 bases and J 5 bases, with 15 bases left between them. This CDR3 is CASSPHGGWTEAFF. For the CDR3, the DNA is TGTGCCAGCAGCCCCCACGGGGGTTGGACTGAAGCTTTCTTT.

V and J are TRBV11-2 and TRBJ2-5, with D maybe TRBD1 (5 bases). Germline V gene data show CDR1 as SGHAT and CDR2 as FQNNGV. V lost 2 bases, J lost 6 bases, and 22 bases lay in between. The CDR3 runs 17 residues. CDR3 sequence reads: CASSLNPLTGESKTQYF. The DNA of the CDR3 is TGTGCCAGCAGCTTAAATCCACTCACAGGAGAATCGAAGACCCAGTACTTC.

The chain combines TRBV11-2 with TRBJ2-7, with TRBD2 as a possible D gene (5 bases). Between the trimmed V and J ends, which lost 5 bases and 3 bases, there was a span of 11 bases. Germline-derived CDR1 and CDR2 are SGHAT and FQNNGV. The CDR3 spans 13 residues. CDR3 amino acids: CASSVSRDYEQYF. The CDR3, as DNA: TGTGCCAGCAGCGTCAGCCGGGACTACGAGCAGTACTTC. The whole variable domain, remainder taken from reference TRBV11-2 and TRBJ2-7, is EAGVAQSPRYKIIEKRQSVAFWCNPISGHATLYWYQQILGQGPKLLIQFQNNGVVDDSQLPKDRFSAERLKGVDSTLKIQPAKLEDSAVYLCASSVSRDYEQYFGPGTRLTVT.

This sequence joins TRBV28 and TRBJ2-7, with D possibly TRBD2 on 7 matching bases. Looked up from germline, CDR1 is MDHEN and CDR2 is SYDVKM. This CDR3 has 11 residues. Trimming stripped 10 bases from V and 4 bases from J, with 11 bases between. This CDR3 is CAKGGGYEQYF. In nucleotides, the CDR3 is TGTGCCAAGGGAGGGGGGTACGAGCAGTACTTC.

This clone has just one count. The rearrangement uses TRBV27 and TRBJ1-2; D gene unclear. The CDR3 contains 15 residues. Germline CDR1 and CDR2: MNHEY and SMNVEV (reference sequence). V was trimmed by 10 bases and J by 0 bases, leaving 18 bases between them. The CDR3 bases are TGTGCCACCCGGGGTTGGACCCCGGCTAACTATGGCTACACCTTC. Amino acid sequence: CATRGWTPANYGYTF.

The rearrangement joins TRBV7-9 to TRBJ2-3; TRBD2 agrees at 7 bases. Germline CDR1 reads SEHNR; CDR2 reads FQNEAQ (reference sequence). The CDR3 runs 17 residues. Unmatched junction bases numbered 11, after V lost 5 bases and J lost 0 bases. CDR3 protein: CASSPGLAGTSTDTQYF. The CDR3 nucleotides are TGTGCCAGCAGCCCCGGGTTAGCGGGTACTAGCACAGATACGCAGTATTTT.

V is TRBV25-1 and J is TRBJ1-1, with 8 bases lining up with TRBD1. From germline, CDR1 is MGHDK and CDR2 SYGVNS. V dropped 4 bases and J dropped 4; count of bases not matched to a gene: 8. The CDR3 extends over 15 amino acids. CDR3 sequence (DNA): TGTGCCAGCAGTGGTCAGGGGGCGCAAGGCACTGAAGCTTTCTTT. Protein sequence: CASSGQGAQGTEAFF.

The rearrangement links TRBV6-1 to TRBJ2-1, with 10 bases identical to TRBD2. The CDR3 totals 16 residues. Looked up from germline, CDR1 is MNHNS and CDR2 is SASEGT. V lost 4 bases to trimming and J lost 6 bases; unmatched junction nucleotides: 9. The CDR3 bases are TGTGCCAGCAGTGGAAGTATAGCGGGAGGCTCCAATGAGCAGTTCTTC. It yields the protein CASSGSIAGGSNEQFF.

The V gene is TRBV11-1, the J gene TRBJ2-1, with 10 positions matching TRBD1. The CDR3 sequence is 14 residues long. Germline V gene lookup returns CDR1 SGHAT and CDR2 FQDESV (reference sequence). With V trimmed by 5 bases and J by 8 bases, 6 bases remained unmatched. The CDR3 protein is CASSKDRGLYEQFF. DNA of the CDR3: TGTGCCAGCAGCAAAGACAGGGGGCTCTATGAGCAGTTCTTC.

The chain recombines TRBV4-3 with TRBJ2-3, with 9 positions matching TRBD1. Looked up from germline, CDR1 is LGHNA and CDR2 is YSLEER. The ends lost 1 base at V and 2 bases at J; junction bases unmatched: 4. The CDR3 consists of 16 residues. CDR3: CASSQAGTGPTDTQYF. Written as DNA, the CDR3 is TGCGCCAGCAGCCAAGCCGGGACAGGGCCCACAGATACGCAGTATTTT.

The V gene is TRBV10-3, the J gene TRBJ2-7, with D perhaps matching TRBD1 (6 bases). Germline values: CDR1 ENHRY, CDR2 SYGVKD. CDR3 length equals 13 residues. V was clipped by 5 bases and J by 0 bases, with 8 bases between them. The CDR3 region has the DNA TGTGCCATCAGTCTACAGGGCTCCTACGAGCAGTACTTC. It encodes CAISLQGSYEQYF.

The chain carries TRBV27 and TRBJ2-3; 15 bases line up with TRBD2. Germline CDR1 is MNHEY and CDR2 is SMNVEV (reference sequence). The CDR3 runs 17 residues. Trimming cost V 2 bases and J 5 bases; bases outside gene matches: 5. The DNA of the CDR3 is TGTGCCAGCAGTTTACCCTGGACTAGCGGGGGGGAAGATACGCAGTATTTT. It translates to CASSLPWTSGGEDTQYF.

The genes are TRBV19 and TRBJ2-1; D is undetermined. Germline values: CDR1 LNHDA, CDR2 SQIVND (reference sequence). Trimming took off 3 bases at V and 9 bases at J, with 12 bases between the two ends. The CDR3 has 13 residues. CDR3 loop: CASSIPASGEQFF. The CDR3 coding sequence is TGTGCCAGTAGTATTCCAGCTTCGGGTGAGCAGTTCTTC.

The chain couples TRBV5-1 to TRBJ2-7, with TRBD2 matching 16 bases. V trimming: 4 bases; J trimming: 2 bases; junction bases outside the gene matches: 3. This CDR3 is 16 amino acids long. CDR1 is SGHRS, CDR2 YFSETQ, per germline. In DNA, the CDR3 is TGCGCCAGCAGCGCCGGGACTAGCGGGAGGGCCTACGAGCAGTACTTC. Translation gives CASSAGTSGRAYEQYF.

The V gene is TRBV5-6, the J gene TRBJ2-7; 7 nucleotides match TRBD2. The CDR3 length is 13 residues. The germline V gene has CDR1 SGHDT and CDR2 YYEEEE. V gave up 4 bases and J gave up 2 bases; unmatched junction bases: 3. CDR3 residues: CASSRRETYEQYF. For the CDR3, the DNA is TGTGCCAGCAGCCGGCGGGAGACCTACGAGCAGTACTTC.

J is TRBJ2-1 and V is TRBV7-3; TRBD1 matches 9 bases. V lost 10 bases, J lost 0 bases, and 10 bases stayed unmatched. Germline CDR1 SGHTA, CDR2 FQGTGA. This CDR3 region has 16 residues. In DNA, the CDR3 is TGTGCCAACAGTTCCCCGGACAGGGGCTCCTACAATGAGCAGTTCTTC. Translation gives CANSSPDRGSYNEQFF.

V gene TRBV7-9 combines with J gene TRBJ2-1; D remains unclear. From germline, CDR1 is SEHNR and CDR2 FQNEAQ (reference sequence). The CDR3 extends over 14 amino acids. V lost 1 base, J lost 1 base, and 5 bases lay in between. CDR3: CASSLGKSYNEQFF. For the CDR3, the DNA is TGTGCCAGCAGCTTAGGTAAATCCTACAATGAGCAGTTCTTC. Based on the CDR3 plus reference TRBV7-9 and TRBJ2-1, the full variable domain is DTGVSQNPRHKITKRGQNVTFRCDPISEHNRLYWYRQTLGQGPEFLTYFQNEAQLEKSRLLSDRFSAERPKGSFSTLEIQRTEQGDSAMYLCASSLGKSYNEQFFGPGTRLTVL.

The chain uses TRBV19 and TRBJ2-7; a possible D gene is TRBD1 (5 bases). Germline CDR1 reads LNHDA; CDR2 reads SQIVND (reference sequence). The V gene lost 2 bases and the J gene lost 3 bases, with 11 bases spanning the gap. This CDR3 has 14 residues. The DNA for the CDR3 is TGTGCCAGTAGTATATACCGTGACAGCTACGAGCAGTACTTC. This gives the protein CASSIYRDSYEQYF. The entire variable domain, with the rest obtained from reference TRBV19 and TRBJ2-7, is as follows: DGGITQSPKYLFRKEGQNVTLSCEQNLNHDAMYWYRQDPGQGLRLIYYSQIVNDFQKGDIAEGYSVSREKKESFPLTVTSAQKNPTAFYLCASSIYRDSYEQYFGPGTRLTVT.

The chain uses TRBV4-1 and TRBJ2-1, with D hard to call. Germline V gene sequence: CDR1 MGHRA, CDR2 YSYEKL. Trimming cost V 3 bases and J 10 bases, with 7 bases left between them. The CDR3 spans 11 residues. CDR3 protein: CASSHYGEQFF. The CDR3 region has the DNA TGCGCCAGCAGCCATTACGGGGAGCAGTTCTTC.

The genes are TRBV6-6 and TRBJ2-7; D is unresolved. The length of the CDR3 is 11 residues. Germline lookup yields CDR1 MNHNY and CDR2 SVGAGI (reference sequence). Trimming took off 6 bases at V and 5 bases at J, with 8 bases between the two ends. The CDR3 DNA reads TGTGCCAGCAGGGGCTTCCACGAGCAGTACTTC. Protein: CASRGFHEQYF.